This T cell receptor beta chain was retrieved from a study of T-cell memory formation after mild COVID-19. Study-wide background: Most TCR clusters belonged to a single donor. Study-level points and caveats: The second-wave clones peaking on day 37 were not confirmed as SARS-CoV-2-specific.

The table lists this clonotype with a count of one. Its antigen is not identified. V lost 4 bases to trimming and J lost 8 bases, with 11 bases between them. Germline V gives CDR1 MGHDK, CDR2 SYGVNS. The CDR3 is made up of 12 amino acids. TCR alpha and TCR beta cDNA libraries carrying sample barcodes and UMIs were produced by 5'RACE using constant-segment primers. Via MiXCR, TCRdb re-called the 5' RACE reads, giving one row per CDR3 protein. Of roughly 610,000 distinct CDR3 sequences listed, 17% are singletons. The chain is built from TRBV25-1 and TRBJ1-2, with D perhaps matching TRBD1 (5 bases). Source material: PBMCs or a T cell subset sorted from them (not recorded which). This receptor was identified in an adult woman who had mild COVID-19 (a few samples of this study predate the infection). Cell type and time point are not known. CDR3 sequence: CASSATDPGYTF. DNA of the CDR3: TGTGCCAGCAGTGCGACAGATCCCGGCTACACCTTC.